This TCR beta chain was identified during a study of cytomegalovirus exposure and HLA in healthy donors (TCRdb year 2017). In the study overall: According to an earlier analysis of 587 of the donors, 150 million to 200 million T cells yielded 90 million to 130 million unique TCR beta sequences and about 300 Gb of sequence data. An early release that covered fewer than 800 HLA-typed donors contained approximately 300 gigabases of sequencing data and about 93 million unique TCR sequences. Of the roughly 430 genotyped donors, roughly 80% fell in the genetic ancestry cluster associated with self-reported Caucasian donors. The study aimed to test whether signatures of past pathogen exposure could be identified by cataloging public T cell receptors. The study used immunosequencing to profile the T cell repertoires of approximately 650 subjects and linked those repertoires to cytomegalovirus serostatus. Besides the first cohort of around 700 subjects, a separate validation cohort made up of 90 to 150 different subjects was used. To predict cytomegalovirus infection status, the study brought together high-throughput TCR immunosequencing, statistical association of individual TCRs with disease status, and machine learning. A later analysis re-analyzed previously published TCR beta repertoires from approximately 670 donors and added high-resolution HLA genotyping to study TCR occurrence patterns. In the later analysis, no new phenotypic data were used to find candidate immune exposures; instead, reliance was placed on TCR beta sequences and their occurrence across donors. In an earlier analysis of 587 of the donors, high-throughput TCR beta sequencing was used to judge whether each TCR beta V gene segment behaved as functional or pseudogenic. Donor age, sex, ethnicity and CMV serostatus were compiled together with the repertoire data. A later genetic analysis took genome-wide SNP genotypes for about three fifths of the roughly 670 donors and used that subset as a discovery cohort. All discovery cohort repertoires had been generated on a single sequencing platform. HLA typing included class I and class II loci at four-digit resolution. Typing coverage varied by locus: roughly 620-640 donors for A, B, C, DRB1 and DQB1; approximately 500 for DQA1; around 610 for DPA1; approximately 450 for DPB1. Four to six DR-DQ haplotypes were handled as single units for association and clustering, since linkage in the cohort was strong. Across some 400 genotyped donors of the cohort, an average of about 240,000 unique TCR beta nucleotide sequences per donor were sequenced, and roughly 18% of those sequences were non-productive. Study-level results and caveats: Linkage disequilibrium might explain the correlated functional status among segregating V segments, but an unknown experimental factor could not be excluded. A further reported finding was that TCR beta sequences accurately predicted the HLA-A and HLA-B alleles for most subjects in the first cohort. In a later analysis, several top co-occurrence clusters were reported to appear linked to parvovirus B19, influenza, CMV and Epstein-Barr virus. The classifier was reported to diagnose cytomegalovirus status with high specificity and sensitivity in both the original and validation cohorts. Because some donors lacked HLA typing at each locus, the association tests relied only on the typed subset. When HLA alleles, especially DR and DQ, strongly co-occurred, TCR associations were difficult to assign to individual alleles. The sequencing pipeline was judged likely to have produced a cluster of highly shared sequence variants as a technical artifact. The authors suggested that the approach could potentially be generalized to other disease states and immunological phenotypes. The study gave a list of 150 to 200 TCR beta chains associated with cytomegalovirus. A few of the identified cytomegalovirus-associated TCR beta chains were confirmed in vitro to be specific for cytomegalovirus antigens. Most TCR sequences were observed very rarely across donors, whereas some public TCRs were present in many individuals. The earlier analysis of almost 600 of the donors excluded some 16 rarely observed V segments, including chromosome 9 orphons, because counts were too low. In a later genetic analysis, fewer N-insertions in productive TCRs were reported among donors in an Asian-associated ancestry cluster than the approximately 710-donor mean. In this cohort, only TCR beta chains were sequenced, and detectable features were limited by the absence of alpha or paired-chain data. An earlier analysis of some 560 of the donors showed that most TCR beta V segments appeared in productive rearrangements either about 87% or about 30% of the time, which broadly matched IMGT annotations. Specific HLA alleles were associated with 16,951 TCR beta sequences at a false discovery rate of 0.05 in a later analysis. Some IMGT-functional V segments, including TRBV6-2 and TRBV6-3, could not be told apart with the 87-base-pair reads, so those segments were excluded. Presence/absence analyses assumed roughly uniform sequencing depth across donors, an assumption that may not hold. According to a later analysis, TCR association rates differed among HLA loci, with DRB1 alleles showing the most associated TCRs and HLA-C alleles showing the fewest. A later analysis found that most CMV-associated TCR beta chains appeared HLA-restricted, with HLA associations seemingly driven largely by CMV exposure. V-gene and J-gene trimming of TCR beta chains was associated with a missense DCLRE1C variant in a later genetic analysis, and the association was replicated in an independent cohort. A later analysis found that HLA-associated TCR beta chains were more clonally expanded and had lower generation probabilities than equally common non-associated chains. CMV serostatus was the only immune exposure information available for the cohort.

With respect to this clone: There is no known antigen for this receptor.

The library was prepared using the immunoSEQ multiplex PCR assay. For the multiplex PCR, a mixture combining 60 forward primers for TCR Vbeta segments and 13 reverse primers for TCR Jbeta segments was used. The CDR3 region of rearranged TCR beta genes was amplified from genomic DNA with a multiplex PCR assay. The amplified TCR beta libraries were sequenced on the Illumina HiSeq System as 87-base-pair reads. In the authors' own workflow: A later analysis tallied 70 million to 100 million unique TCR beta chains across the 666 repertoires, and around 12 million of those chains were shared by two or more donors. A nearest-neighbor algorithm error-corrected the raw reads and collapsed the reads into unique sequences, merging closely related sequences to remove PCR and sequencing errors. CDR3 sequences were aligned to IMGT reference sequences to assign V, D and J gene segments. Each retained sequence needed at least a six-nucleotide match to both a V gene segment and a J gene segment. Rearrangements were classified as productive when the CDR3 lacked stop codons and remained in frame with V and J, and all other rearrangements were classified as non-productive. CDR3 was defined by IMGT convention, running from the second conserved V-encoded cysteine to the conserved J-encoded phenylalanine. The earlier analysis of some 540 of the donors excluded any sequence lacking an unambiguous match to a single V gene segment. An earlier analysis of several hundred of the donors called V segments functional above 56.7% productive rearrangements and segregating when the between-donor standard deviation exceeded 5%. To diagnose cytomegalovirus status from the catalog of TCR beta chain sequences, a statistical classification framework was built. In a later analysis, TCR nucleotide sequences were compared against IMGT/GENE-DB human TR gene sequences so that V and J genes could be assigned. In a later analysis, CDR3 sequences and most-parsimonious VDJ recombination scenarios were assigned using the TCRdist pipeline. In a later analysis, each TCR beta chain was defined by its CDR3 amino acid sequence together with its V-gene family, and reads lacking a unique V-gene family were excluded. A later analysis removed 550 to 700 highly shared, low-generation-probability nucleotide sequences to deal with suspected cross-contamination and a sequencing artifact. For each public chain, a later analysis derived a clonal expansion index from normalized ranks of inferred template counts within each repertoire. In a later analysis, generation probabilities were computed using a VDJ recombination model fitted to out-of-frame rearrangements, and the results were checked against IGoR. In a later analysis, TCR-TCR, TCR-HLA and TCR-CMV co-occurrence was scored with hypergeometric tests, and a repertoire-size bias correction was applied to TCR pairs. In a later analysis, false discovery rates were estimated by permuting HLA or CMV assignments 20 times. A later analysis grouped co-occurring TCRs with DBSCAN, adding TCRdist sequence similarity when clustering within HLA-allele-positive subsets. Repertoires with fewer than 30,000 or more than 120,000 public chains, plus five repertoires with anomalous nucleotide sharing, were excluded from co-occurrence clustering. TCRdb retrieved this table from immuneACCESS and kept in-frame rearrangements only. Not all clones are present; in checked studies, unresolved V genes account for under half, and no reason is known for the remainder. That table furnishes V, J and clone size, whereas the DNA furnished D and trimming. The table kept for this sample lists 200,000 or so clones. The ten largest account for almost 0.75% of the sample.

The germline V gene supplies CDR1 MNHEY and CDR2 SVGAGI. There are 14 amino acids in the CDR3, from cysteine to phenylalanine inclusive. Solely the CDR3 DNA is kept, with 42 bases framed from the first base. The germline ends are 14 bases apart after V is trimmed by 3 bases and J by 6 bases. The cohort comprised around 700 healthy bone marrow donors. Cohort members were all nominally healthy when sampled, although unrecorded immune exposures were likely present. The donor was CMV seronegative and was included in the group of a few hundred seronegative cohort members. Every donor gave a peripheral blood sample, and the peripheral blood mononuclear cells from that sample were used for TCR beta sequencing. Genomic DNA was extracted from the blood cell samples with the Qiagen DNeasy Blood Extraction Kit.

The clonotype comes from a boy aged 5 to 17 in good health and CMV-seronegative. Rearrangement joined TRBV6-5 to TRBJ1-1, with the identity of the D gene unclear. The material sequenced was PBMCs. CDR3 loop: CASSYRRVNPEAFF. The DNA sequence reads TGTGCCAGCAGTTATCGGAGGGTTAACCCTGAAGCTTTCTTT.